This is a list of T cell receptor beta chains from one sample in a study of blood T cells in healthy people across ages. TCRdb fed the 5' RACE reads into MiXCR, producing one record per CDR3 protein. The table lists around 1.7 million distinct CDR3 sequences, about 28% of them singletons. The sequenced sample was blood. The origin of the receptors is a woman younger than 45 in good health. The CDR3 runs from the conserved cysteine through the conserved F or W. D genes are given only for firm matches. Clone size is stated in some rows and not others, as once, few, many or a class when expanded.

size: NA
D: NA
length: 12
V: TRBV20-1
J: TRBJ2-7
CDR3: CSASPGGHEQYF
DNA: TGCAGTGCTAGCCCCGGGGGCCATGAGCAGTACTTC

size: few
D: NA
length: 12
V: TRBV28
J: TRBJ1-5
CDR3: CAVQGRSQPQHF
DNA: TGTGCCGTACAGGGTCGAAGTCAGCCCCAGCATTTT

size: many
D: NA
length: 15
V: TRBV15
J: TRBJ2-7
CDR3: CATSRDRGRGYEQYF
DNA: TGTGCCACCAGCAGAGATCGGGGGCGAGGGTACGAGCAGTACTTC

size: NA
D: NA
length: 14
V: TRBV5-1
J: TRBJ1-2
CDR3: CASSSGSEGNGYTF
DNA: TGCGCCAGCAGCTCGGGGTCAGAAGGGAATGGCTACACCTTC

size: NA
D: NA
length: 15
V: TRBV9
J: TRBJ1-1
CDR3: CASSPGVSGGREAFF
DNA: TGTGCCAGCAGCCCCGGGGTCTCCGGGGGACGTGAAGCTTTCTTT

size: NA
D: NA
length: 14
V: TRBV20-1
J: TRBJ2-1
CDR3: CSARTTEPHNEQFF
DNA: TGCAGTGCTAGGACGACAGAGCCCCACAATGAGCAGTTCTTC

size: NA
D: TRBD2
length: 19
V: TRBV24-1
J: TRBJ2-1
CDR3: CATSDLRGLAGASYNEQFF
DNA: TGTGCCACCAGTGATTTAAGGGGACTAGCGGGAGCATCCTACAATGAGCAGTTCTTC

size: NA
D: TRBD1
length: 16
V: TRBV6-2/TRBV6-3
J: TRBJ2-1
CDR3: CASSYGTGGVYNEQFF
DNA: TGTGCCAGCAGTTACGGGACAGGGGGCGTCTACAATGAGCAGTTCTTC

size: NA
D: TRBD2
length: 15
V: TRBV9
J: TRBJ2-1
CDR3: CASSGGGATIDEQFF
DNA: TGTGCCAGCAGCGGGGGAGGGGCGACGATAGATGAGCAGTTCTTC

size: few
D: NA
length: 15
V: TRBV20-1
J: TRBJ1-3
CDR3: CSARDEGSVGNTIYF
DNA: TGCAGCGCTAGAGATGAGGGCAGTGTGGGAAACACCATATATTTT

size: many
D: NA
length: 13
V: TRBV20-1
J: TRBJ2-3
CDR3: CSARSVSPDTQYF
DNA: TGCAGTGCTAGAAGCGTCTCACCAGATACGCAGTATTTT

size: NA
D: NA
length: 15
V: TRBV10-2
J: TRBJ2-3
CDR3: CASSDLQDFTDTQYF
DNA: TGCGCCAGCAGCGACTTACAGGATTTCACAGATACGCAGTATTTT

size: many
D: TRBD1
length: 16
V: TRBV4-1
J: TRBJ1-4
CDR3: CASSQLHRGRNEKLFF
DNA: TGCGCCAGCAGCCAGTTGCACAGGGGAAGGAATGAAAAACTGTTTTTT

size: NA
D: NA
length: 16
V: TRBV5-6
J: TRBJ2-2
CDR3: CASSGEDSRGTGELFF
DNA: TGTGCCAGCAGCGGAGAGGACTCGAGGGGCACCGGGGAGCTGTTTTTT

size: few
D: NA
length: 15
V: TRBV4-1
J: TRBJ1-5
CDR3: CASSPGQLHNQPQHF
DNA: TGCGCCAGCAGCCCCGGACAGTTGCACAATCAGCCCCAGCATTTT